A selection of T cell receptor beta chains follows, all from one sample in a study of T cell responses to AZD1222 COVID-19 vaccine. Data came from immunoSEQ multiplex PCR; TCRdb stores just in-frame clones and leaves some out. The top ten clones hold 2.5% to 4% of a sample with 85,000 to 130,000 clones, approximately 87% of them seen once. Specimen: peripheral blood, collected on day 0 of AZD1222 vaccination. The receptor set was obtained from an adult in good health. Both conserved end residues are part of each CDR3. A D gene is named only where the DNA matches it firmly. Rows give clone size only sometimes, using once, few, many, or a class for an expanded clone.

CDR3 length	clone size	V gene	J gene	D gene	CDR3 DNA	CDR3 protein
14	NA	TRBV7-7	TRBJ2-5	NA	TGTGCCAGCAGCTTAGGTCAGAACCAAGAGACCCAGTACTTC	CASSLGQNQETQYF
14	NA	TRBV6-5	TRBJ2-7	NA	TGTGCCAGCAGTTACTTCGAAGGGAGCGACGAGCAGTACTTC	CASSYFEGSDEQYF
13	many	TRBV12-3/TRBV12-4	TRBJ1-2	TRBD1	TGTGCCAGCAACCCCGGGACAGGGGTCGGCTACACCTTC	CASNPGTGVGYTF
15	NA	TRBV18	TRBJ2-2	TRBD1	TGTGCCAGCTCACCAGAGACAGGGGGCAGCGGGGAGCTGTTTTTT	CASSPETGGSGELFF
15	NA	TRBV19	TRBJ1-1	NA	TGTGCCAGTACTACCGACGGCCTAATGAACACTGAAGCTTTCTTT	CASTTDGLMNTEAFF
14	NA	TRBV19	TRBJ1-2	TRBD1	TGTGCCAGTAGAGAGACAGGGGGCGACTATGGCTACACCTTC	CASRETGGDYGYTF
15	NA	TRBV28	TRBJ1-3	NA	TGTGCCAGCAGCCCACCAGGAAGGAGAGGAAACACCATATATTTT	CASSPPGRRGNTIYF
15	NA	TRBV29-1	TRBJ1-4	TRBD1	TGCAGCGTTGAAGATCGAACAGGGGGCTATGAAAAACTGTTTTTT	CSVEDRTGGYEKLFF
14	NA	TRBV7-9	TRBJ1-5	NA	TGTGCCAGCAGCCATTCCGGGGGCTTAGAGCCCCAGCATTTT	CASSHSGGLEPQHF
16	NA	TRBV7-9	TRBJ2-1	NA	TGTGCCAGCAGCTTTAGGGGGGCCAGATCCTACAATGAGCAGTTCTTC	CASSFRGARSYNEQFF
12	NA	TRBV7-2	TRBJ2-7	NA	TGTGCCAGCAGCCCCCCAGGCTACGAGCAGTACTTC	CASSPPGYEQYF
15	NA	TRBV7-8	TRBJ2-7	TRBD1	TGTGCCAGCAGCCCGAGACAGGGGCCAGCCTACGAGCAGTACTTC	CASSPRQGPAYEQYF
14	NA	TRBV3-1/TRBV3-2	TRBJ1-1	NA	TGTGCCAGCAGCCAAAGGTCGGGGAACACTGAAGCTTTCTTT	CASSQRSGNTEAFF
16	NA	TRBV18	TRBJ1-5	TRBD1	TGTGCCAGCTCACGTCAGAGCGGGACAGGGGAGAAGCCCCAGCATTTT	CASSRQSGTGEKPQHF